These 14 T cell receptor beta chains were all obtained from the same sample, sequenced in a study of shared clonotypes between healthy human individuals. Measured with immunoSEQ multiplex PCR; TCRdb has only the in-frame clones, and not every one. The data hold approximately 600,000 clones, with approximately 96% observed a single time. The naive CD8 fraction comprised CD45RO-negative cells positively selected for CCR7 and excluded terminally differentiated effector memory CD45RA+ cells. The source material was naive CD8+ T cells sorted from blood. These receptors all stem from a woman under 40 in good health.

V is TRBV28 and J is TRBJ2-5; D is ambiguous. Looked up from germline, CDR1 is MDHEN and CDR2 is SYDVKM. The CDR3 runs to 14 residues. V was cut by 4 bases and J by 2 bases, with 11 bases left in between. The CDR3 bases are TGTGCCAGCAGTTCTCTAGGTGGGCAAGAGACCCAGTACTTC. This encodes CASSSLGGQETQYF.

The chain carries TRBV27 and TRBJ2-1, with D possibly being TRBD2 (6 bases). V was pared by 1 base and J by 9 bases, with 16 bases between. The CDR3 loop spans 15 amino acids. From germline, CDR1 is MNHEY and CDR2 SMNVEV (reference sequence). The CDR3 spells CASSLFTGGGGEQFF. Here the CDR3 DNA reads TGTGCCAGCAGTTTATTCACCGGGGGAGGTGGTGAGCAGTTCTTC.

The chain employs TRBV7-9 and TRBJ2-1; perhaps D is TRBD1 or TRBD2 (5 bases each). The V gene lost 4 bases and the J gene lost 10 bases, with 11 bases spanning the gap. Germline V gene data show CDR1 as SEHNR and CDR2 as FQNEAQ (reference sequence). There are 12 residues in the CDR3. CDR3: CASSSGAREQFF. The CDR3 region has the DNA TGTGCCAGCAGCTCCGGGGCCCGCGAGCAGTTCTTC. The variable domain in full, completed from reference TRBV7-9 and TRBJ2-1, reads DTGVSQNPRHKITKRGQNVTFRCDPISEHNRLYWYRQTLGQGPEFLTYFQNEAQLEKSRLLSDRFSAERPKGSFSTLEIQRTEQGDSAMYLCASSSGAREQFFGPGTRLTVL.

The chain combines TRBV7-8 with TRBJ2-7, with a possible D match to TRBD1 (6 bases). Between the trimmed V and J ends, which lost 5 bases and 3 bases, there was a span of 26 bases. This CDR3 spans 18 amino acids. Germline V gene sequence: CDR1 SGHVS, CDR2 FQNEAQ. The DNA for the CDR3 is TGTGCCAGCAGCCCCCGGAAGGTCGGACAGTCCTATTTCTACGAGCAGTACTTC. Amino acid sequence: CASSPRKVGQSYFYEQYF.

The V and J genes are TRBV19 and TRBJ2-2; D call uncertain. This CDR3 contains 13 residues. Per the germline V gene, CDR1 is LNHDA and CDR2 is SQIVND (reference sequence). V lost 5 bases to trimming and J lost 8 bases, with 12 bases between them. CDR3 protein: CASSHPGPGELFF. DNA for the CDR3: TGTGCCAGTAGTCACCCCGGCCCTGGGGAGCTGTTTTTT.

The rearrangement uses TRBV30 and TRBJ2-1; no firm D call. With 0 bases removed from V and 9 bases from J, the gap between germline ends came to 9 bases. The CDR3 contains 12 residues. Germline CDR1 is GTSNPN and CDR2 is SVGIG (reference sequence). The CDR3 protein is CAWSVHFREQFF. The CDR3 nucleotides are TGTGCCTGGAGTGTACATTTTCGTGAGCAGTTCTTC. Based on the CDR3 plus reference TRBV30 and TRBJ2-1, the full variable domain is SQTIHQWPATLVQPVGSPLSLECTVEGTSNPNLYWYRQAAGRGLQLLFYSVGIGQISSEVPQNLSASRPQDRQFILSSKKLLLSDSGFYLCAWSVHFREQFFGPGTRLTVL.

The J gene is TRBJ1-1, the V gene TRBV30; D ambiguous. This CDR3 is 12 amino acids long. Germline values: CDR1 GTSNPN, CDR2 SVGIG (reference sequence). Trimming took 0 bases from V and 7 from J, leaving 9 bases between them. CDR3 loop: CAWSVGNVEAFF. DNA of the CDR3: TGTGCCTGGAGTGTAGGGAACGTTGAAGCTTTCTTT.

V is TRBV6-5 and J is TRBJ2-2, with 10 bases that match TRBD2. The germline V gene has CDR1 MNHEY and CDR2 SVGAGI. V gave up 7 bases and J gave up 4 bases; unmatched junction bases: 6. This CDR3 is 15 amino acids long. CDR3 loop: CASTPGLAATGELFF. The CDR3 nucleotides read TGTGCCAGCACTCCAGGACTAGCGGCCACCGGGGAGCTGTTTTTT.

Comment on this clone: The sample holds other DNA sequences that translate to the same CDR3. This rearrangement joins TRBV28 to TRBJ2-7; D is possibly TRBD2 (7 bases). In germline, CDR1 is MDHEN, CDR2 SYDVKM. The CDR3 has 13 amino acids. Trimming took 7 bases from V and 0 from J, leaving 10 bases between them. This chain's CDR3 is CASKGGSSYEQYF. The CDR3 DNA follows: TGTGCCAGCAAGGGGGGGAGCTCCTACGAGCAGTACTTC.

The V gene is TRBV28, the J gene TRBJ1-5; 9 bases agree with TRBD1. Unmatched junction bases numbered 8, after V lost 4 bases and J lost 7 bases. This CDR3 is 15 amino acids long. Germline assignment: CDR1 MDHEN and CDR2 SYDVKM. The CDR3 DNA sequence: TGTGCCAGCAGTTCCGGGACAGGGATTCGGCAGCCCCAGCATTTT. Translation: CASSSGTGIRQPQHF.

The chain joins TRBV30 to TRBJ2-7; 9 bases align to TRBD1. Unmatched junction bases numbered 12, after V lost 0 bases and J lost 6 bases. The V gene's germline CDR1 is GTSNPN and CDR2 SVGIG (reference sequence). The CDR3 covers 16 residues. The CDR3 region is CAWSVPEGQGFGEQYF. The CDR3 DNA reads as TGTGCCTGGAGTGTACCTGAGGGACAGGGCTTCGGCGAGCAGTACTTC.

V is TRBV27 and J is TRBJ1-2, with D hard to call. With 8 bases removed from V and 4 bases from J, the gap between germline ends came to 14 bases. Germline V CDR1 and CDR2: MNHEY, SMNVEV (reference sequence). There are 13 residues in the CDR3. This CDR3 reads CASARQQPYGYTF. CDR3 nucleotides: TGTGCCAGCGCTAGGCAGCAACCCTATGGCTACACCTTC.

The rearrangement joins TRBV2 to TRBJ1-2, with TRBD1 identical over 7 bases. This CDR3 is built from 15 residues. Germline values: CDR1 SNHLY, CDR2 FYNNEI. The CDR3, as DNA: TGTGGCCAACCCCCATTACAGGGGCTTAACTATGGCTACACCTTC. Translating it yields CGQPPLQGLNYGYTF.

This chain joins TRBV5-8 and TRBJ2-1; D might be TRBD2 (5 bases). Trimming removed 6 bases at V and 8 bases at J, with 21 bases between. Germline assignment: CDR1 SGHTS and CDR2 YDEGEE. There are 15 residues in the CDR3. DNA of the CDR3: TGTGCCAGCACTTTCGACTTGAGGGAAGGGCATGAGCAGTTCTTC. Translated: CASTFDLREGHEQFF.